Each of the 30 T cell receptor beta chains below was sequenced from the same sample in a study of blood T cell repertoires in COVID-19. Generated by immunoSEQ multiplex PCR, the TCRdb table keeps only in-frame clones and is missing some. Of tens of thousands of clones listed, roughly 87% are singletons. Sequencing was carried out using peripheral blood. All receptors derive from an elderly woman with acute or convalescent COVID-19.

This chain joins TRBV7-9 and TRBJ1-5, with D hard to call. V shed 8 bases and J shed 6 bases, with 11 bases lying between them. CDR1 is SEHNR and CDR2 is FQNEAQ in the germline V gene (reference sequence). CDR3 length equals 12 residues. CDR3 loop: CASPRGRQPQHF. The CDR3 nucleotides are TGTGCCAGCCCCCGCGGTCGTCAGCCCCAGCATTTT.

CDR3 in amino acids: CAWGAGNYEQYF. For the CDR3, the DNA is TGTGCCTGGGGGGCAGGGAACTACGAGCAGTACTTC. J is TRBJ2-7 and V is TRBV30; D is possibly TRBD1 (5 bases). CDR1 and CDR2 (germline): GTSNPN, SVGIG (reference sequence). The V end was cut by 5 bases, the J end by 3 bases, with 11 bases between. This CDR3 comprises 12 residues.

The chain employs TRBV11-2 and TRBJ2-7, with 10 nucleotides matching TRBD1. Trimming took 4 bases from V and 3 from J; bases not matched to a gene: 6. This CDR3 comprises 15 residues. Per germline, CDR1 SGHAT and CDR2 FQNNGV. The CDR3 coding sequence is TGTGCCAGCAGCTCAATCCGGGACAGGGGCTACGAGCAGTACTTC. The encoded protein is CASSSIRDRGYEQYF. The entire variable domain, with the rest obtained from reference TRBV11-2 and TRBJ2-7, is as follows: EAGVAQSPRYKIIEKRQSVAFWCNPISGHATLYWYQQILGQGPKLLIQFQNNGVVDDSQLPKDRFSAERLKGVDSTLKIQPAKLEDSAVYLCASSSIRDRGYEQYFGPGTRLTVT.

The rearrangement links TRBV19 to TRBJ1-1; D ambiguous. Trimming removed 3 bases from V and 8 bases from J, with 19 bases in between. There are 15 residues in the CDR3. Per germline, CDR1 LNHDA and CDR2 SQIVND (reference sequence). The CDR3 loop reads CASSILKDWKKEAFF. Written as DNA, the CDR3 is TGTGCCAGTAGTATCCTCAAAGACTGGAAAAAGGAAGCTTTCTTT.

The V call is TRBV11-2, the J call TRBJ2-7; maybe TRBD2 (7 bases). The length of the CDR3 is 17 residues. The germline gives CDR1 SGHAT, CDR2 FQNNGV. V was trimmed by 2 bases and J by 2 bases, leaving 19 bases between them. CDR3 sequence (DNA): TGTGCCAGCAGCTTATCCTCCGGGGGGCGTATCACCTACGAGCAGTACTTC. This translates into CASSLSSGGRITYEQYF.

This clone was counted many times. The chain uses TRBV9 and TRBJ2-7, with D tentatively TRBD2 (5 bases). This CDR3 spans 14 amino acids. V gave up 4 bases and J gave up 6 bases, with 17 bases separating them. Germline CDR1 SGDLS, CDR2 YYNGEE. The CDR3 DNA reads TGTGCCAGCAGCTCGACGGGGTTCAGTCGCGAGCAGTACTTC. This codes for CASSSTGFSREQYF.

The chain employs TRBV5-1 and TRBJ1-1; a weak D match, TRBD1 (6 bases). CDR1 is SGHRS, CDR2 YFSETQ, per germline. Trimming stripped 4 bases from V and 8 bases from J, with 12 bases between. The CDR3 is 12 amino acids. CDR3 nucleotide sequence: TGCGCCAGCAGCAATGACAGGACGGAAGCTTTCTTT. Amino acid sequence: CASSNDRTEAFF.

The chain combines TRBV21-1 with TRBJ2-1; the D segment call TRBD2 is taken from the table without a DNA check. TRBV21-1 is tagged as a pseudogene. This CDR3 contains 16 residues. CDR3 sequence reads: CASSLTTSGSYNEQFF. The DNA for the CDR3 is TGTGCCAGCAGTCTAACGACTAGCGGCTCCTACAATGAGCAGTTCTTC.

V usage is TRBV5-1 and J usage is TRBJ1-2; D not resolved. V shed 4 bases and J shed 5 bases, with 15 bases lying between them. CDR3 length: 14 amino acids. The germline V gene has CDR1 SGHRS and CDR2 YFSETQ. CDR3 protein: CASSRAVGPYGYTF. The CDR3 nucleotides are TGCGCCAGCAGCAGAGCGGTTGGGCCTTATGGCTACACCTTC.

This chain links TRBV5-6 with TRBJ2-3; the match to TRBD1 covers 10 bases. The CDR3 sequence is 15 residues long. The V and J ends lost 4 bases and 3 bases, in that order; junction bases with no gene match: 5. CDR1 SGHDT and CDR2 YYEEEE come from the germline V gene. DNA for the CDR3: TGTGCCAGCAGCGTCGGGACAGGGGTAACAGATACGCAGTATTTT. Protein sequence: CASSVGTGVTDTQYF.

The chain employs TRBV24-1 and TRBJ2-3; TRBD2 agrees at 8 bases. The CDR3 extends over 14 amino acids. CDR1 is KGHDR and CDR2 is SFDVKD in the germline V gene. Trimming cost V 6 bases and J 3 bases; bases outside gene matches: 4. CDR3 coding DNA: TGTGCCACCAGTCCGTCGGGAGGGACAGATACGCAGTATTTT. Encoded protein: CATSPSGGTDTQYF.

CDR3 in amino acids: CASSYSTGQISGNTIYF. CDR3 bases: TGTGCCAGCAGTTACTCGACAGGGCAGATCTCTGGAAACACCATATATTTT. The rearrangement links TRBV6-2 or TRBV6-3 to TRBJ1-3; 7 bases fit TRBD1. CDR3 length: 17 amino acids. V gave up 0 bases and J gave up 0 bases; unmatched junction bases: 5. The germline V gene encodes CDR1 MNHEY and CDR2 SVGEGT.

In this sample, this clone turned up a few times. The V and J genes are TRBV6-1 and TRBJ1-4; TRBD1 matches at 7 bases. V lost 3 bases and J lost 5; bases outside the gene matches: 9. The CDR3 covers 16 residues. Germline CDR1 reads MNHNS; CDR2 reads SASEGT. CDR3 DNA: TGTGCCAGCAGTGACGTGACAGGGAGGCCGAATGAAAAACTGTTTTTT. Translation gives CASSDVTGRPNEKLFF.

This chain joins TRBV19 and TRBJ1-6; D perhaps matches TRBD1 (6 bases). The germline CDR1 and CDR2 sequences are LNHDA and SQIVND (reference sequence). The CDR3 covers 15 residues. V lost 9 bases and J 9 bases, leaving 21 bases between the germline ends. CDR3 coding DNA: TGTGCCAGCAATGACGGGGGGCCCCGAGGTTCACCCCTCCACTTT. This translates into CASNDGGPRGSPLHF.

V and J are TRBV29-1 and TRBJ1-2; 9 bases are a match to TRBD1. Germline loops: CDR1 SQVTM, CDR2 ANQGSEA. This CDR3 contains 15 residues. Trimming at V came to 3 bases and at J to 2 bases, leaving 7 bases not matched to a gene. The CDR3 DNA reads as TGCAGCGTTGACCTTGGACAGGGGCGAAACTATGGCTACACCTTC. Amino acid sequence: CSVDLGQGRNYGYTF.

The J gene is TRBJ1-6, the V gene TRBV28; D is unclear. The CDR3 is made up of 15 amino acids. Germline loops: CDR1 MDHEN, CDR2 SYDVKM. V lost 3 bases and J lost 5, with 11 bases in between. CDR3 nucleotides: TGTGCCAGCAGTTTGGAGGTGAACGATAATTCACCCCTCCACTTT. Encoded protein: CASSLEVNDNSPLHF.

The genes are TRBV24-1 and TRBJ2-2; 7 nucleotides match TRBD1. The CDR3 totals 15 residues. Germline assignment: CDR1 KGHDR and CDR2 SFDVKD. V gave up 5 bases and J gave up 7 bases; unmatched junction bases: 9. CDR3 DNA sequence: TGTGCCACCAGTGGCGCCACAGGGGTTGGCGGGGAGCTGTTTTTT. Its translation is CATSGATGVGGELFF.

This chain connects TRBV18 to TRBJ2-2; tentatively, D is TRBD2 (5 bases). CDR3 length: 15 residues. V lost 1 base and J 9 bases, leaving 15 bases between the germline ends. Germline V gene data show CDR1 as KGHSH and CDR2 as LQKENI. For the CDR3, the DNA is TGTGCCAGCTCACCACTCACTAGTCGTCACAGGGAGCTGTTTTTT. Its protein product is CASSPLTSRHRELFF.

The rearrangement joins TRBV7-6 to TRBJ2-7; D gene uncertain. The CDR3 runs 14 residues. Per germline, CDR1 SGHVS and CDR2 FNYEAQ. V was clipped by 3 bases and J by 0 bases, with 9 bases between them. The CDR3 is CASSLGRFSYEQYF. CDR3 coding DNA: TGTGCCAGCAGCTTGGGCAGATTCTCCTACGAGCAGTACTTC.

The chain has TRBV19 and TRBJ2-4; D possibly corresponds to TRBD1 (5 bases). CDR1 LNHDA and CDR2 SQIVND come from the germline V gene (reference sequence). CDR3 length: 13 amino acids. V lost 4 bases and J lost 8, with 12 bases in between. CDR3 sequence: CASSSQGGDIQYF. CDR3 nucleotide sequence: TGTGCCAGTAGTAGCCAGGGTGGGGACATTCAGTACTTC. Combining the CDR3 with reference TRBV19 and TRBJ2-4 gives the whole variable domain DGGITQSPKYLFRKEGQNVTLSCEQNLNHDAMYWYRQDPGQGLRLIYYSQIVNDFQKGDIAEGYSVSREKKESFPLTVTSAQKNPTAFYLCASSSQGGDIQYFGAGTRLSVL.

This clone was picked up one time. The chain carries TRBV7-2 and TRBJ2-7; 13 bases match TRBD2. CDR3 size: 18 residues. Germline V CDR1 and CDR2: SGHTA, FQGNSA. The ends lost 1 base at V and 7 bases at J; junction bases unmatched: 13. The DNA of the CDR3 is TGTGCCAGCAGCTTAGGGGCCCTACTAGCGGGAGGGCCGTGGGAGCAGTACTTC. Protein sequence: CASSLGALLAGGPWEQYF.

The chain is built from TRBV19 and TRBJ2-2, with TRBD2 matching 9 bases. V lost 6 bases and J lost 8; bases outside the gene matches: 7. The CDR3 totals 14 residues. The germline V gene has CDR1 LNHDA and CDR2 SQIVND (reference sequence). CDR3 DNA sequence: TGTGCCAGTAGACCCGGGACTAGCCCTGGGGAGCTGTTTTTT. It codes for CASRPGTSPGELFF.

The J gene is TRBJ2-3, the V gene TRBV9; 7 nucleotides line up with TRBD1. The CDR3 extends over 14 amino acids. Trimming at V came to 0 bases and at J to 6 bases, leaving 4 bases not matched to a gene. Germline values: CDR1 SGDLS, CDR2 YYNGEE. Here the CDR3 DNA reads TGTGCCAGCAGCGTAGACACAGGGGCTGATACGCAGTATTTT. Its protein product is CASSVDTGADTQYF.

The chain carries TRBV5-1 and TRBJ2-6; D may be TRBD1 (5 bases). Trimming cost V 1 base and J 2 bases, with 10 bases left between them. Germline CDR1 is SGHRS and CDR2 is YFSETQ. This CDR3 region has 16 residues. The CDR3 loop reads CASSLQGTAGANVLTF. The CDR3 DNA reads TGCGCCAGCAGCTTGCAGGGAACGGCTGGGGCCAACGTCCTGACTTTC.

The chain employs TRBV28 and TRBJ2-7; 9 bases align to TRBD2. Trimming cost V 3 bases and J 1 base; bases outside gene matches: 4. The germline V gene encodes CDR1 MDHEN and CDR2 SYDVKM. This CDR3 has 15 amino acids. CDR3 residues: CASSFGLAGSYEQYF. The CDR3 coding sequence is TGTGCCAGCAGTTTTGGGCTAGCGGGGTCCTACGAGCAGTACTTC.

The gene calls are TRBV10-2 and TRBJ2-1, with D perhaps TRBD2 (5 bases). With 1 base removed from V and 5 bases from J, the gap between germline ends came to 15 bases. The CDR3 consists of 16 residues. CDR1 WSHSY and CDR2 SAAADI come from the germline V gene. DNA for the CDR3: TGCGCCAGCAGTGAGTGGACCGGGGTGATTCACAATGAGCAGTTCTTC. Translation gives CASSEWTGVIHNEQFF.

This chain joins TRBV7-8 and TRBJ1-2; possible D gene TRBD1, 5 bases. The germline V gene has CDR1 SGHVS and CDR2 FQNEAQ. The CDR3 runs to 15 residues. V was cut by 5 bases and J by 5 bases, with 18 bases left in between. In DNA, the CDR3 is TGTGCCAGCAGCACCCGCTGGGGGGAGGGGTATGGCTACACCTTC. The encoded protein is CASSTRWGEGYGYTF.

The rearrangement joins TRBV2 to TRBJ1-4, with 8 bases matching TRBD1. Per the germline V gene, CDR1 is SNHLY and CDR2 is FYNNEI. Germline trimming cut 6 bases from V and 12 bases from J; bases unmatched to any gene: 15. The CDR3 runs 15 residues. The chain's CDR3 is CASSITGGLGEELFF. In DNA, the CDR3 is TGTGCCAGCAGCATTACAGGGGGACTCGGTGAGGAACTGTTTTTT.

This chain connects TRBV11-2 to TRBJ1-5, with a weak D call TRBD1 (6 bases). CDR3 length: 15 residues. Germline CDR1 is SGHAT and CDR2 is FQNNGV. Trimming took 5 bases from V and 0 from J, leaving 11 bases between them. DNA for the CDR3: TGTGCCAGCAGCCAAGAGGACAGTAGCAATCAGCCCCAGCATTTT. Translating gives CASSQEDSSNQPQHF.

CDR3 residues: CASKDSFNEKLFF. The CDR3 bases are TGCGCCAGCAAAGACAGTTTTAATGAAAAACTGTTTTTT. V and J are TRBV5-1 and TRBJ1-4; maybe TRBD1 (5 bases). The germline V gene encodes CDR1 SGHRS and CDR2 YFSETQ. This CDR3 contains 13 residues. The V gene lost 6 bases and the J gene lost 4 bases, with 10 bases spanning the gap.